A single sample gave rise to the 8 T cell receptor beta chains below, sequenced in a study of identical twins. TCRdb re-called the 5' RACE reads through MiXCR, storing one row per CDR3 protein. The sample records 510,000 or so distinct CDR3 sequences, approximately 14% being singletons. This same sample was also part of a study on yellow fever vaccine responses in identical twins.

Sequencing input: CD4+ T cells sorted from blood. These receptor sequences come from a woman aged 18-30 years in good health.

The V and J genes are TRBV11-2 and TRBJ2-1, with 10 bases fitting TRBD2. Per germline, CDR1 SGHAT and CDR2 FQNNGV. The CDR3 totals 16 residues. The trim removed 1 base at V and 7 bases at J, leaving 7 bases unmatched. The CDR3 reads CASSLGWVAGGNEQFF. The CDR3 DNA follows: TGTGCCAGCAGCTTAGGGTGGGTAGCGGGAGGTAATGAGCAGTTCTTC. Together with reference TRBV11-2 and TRBJ2-1, the CDR3 gives the full variable domain: EAGVAQSPRYKIIEKRQSVAFWCNPISGHATLYWYQQILGQGPKLLIQFQNNGVVDDSQLPKDRFSAERLKGVDSTLKIQPAKLEDSAVYLCASSLGWVAGGNEQFFGPGTRLTVL.

This clonotype came up a few times. J is TRBJ1-2 and V is TRBV6-1; D might be TRBD1 (6 bases). The CDR3 sequence is 13 residues long. The V gene lost 2 bases and the J gene lost 7 bases, with 11 bases spanning the gap. Germline V gene data show CDR1 as MNHNS and CDR2 as SASEGT. The CDR3 loop reads CASSERSQGGYTF. The CDR3, as DNA: TGTGCCAGCAGTGAAAGGTCACAGGGTGGCTACACCTTC.

The chain joins TRBV24-1 to TRBJ2-3; 9 bases map to TRBD2. Per the germline V gene, CDR1 is KGHDR and CDR2 is SFDVKD. This CDR3 is built from 15 residues. V shed 2 bases and J 6 bases; nucleotides not matched to a gene: 5. DNA of the CDR3: TGTGCCACCAGTGATTCGCGACTAGCGGCGGATACGCAGTATTTT. Protein: CATSDSRLAADTQYF.

In its sample, this clonotype was seen a few times. The chain links TRBV5-1 to TRBJ2-4; the D gene is possibly TRBD1 (7 bases). This CDR3 contains 13 residues. Deletions cut 4 bases from V and 6 bases from J, with 11 bases between. Per germline, CDR1 SGHRS and CDR2 YFSETQ. The CDR3 loop reads CASSRQGGNIQYF. Here the CDR3 DNA reads TGCGCCAGCAGCCGACAGGGAGGAAACATTCAGTACTTC.

The rearrangement links TRBV11-1 to TRBJ2-5; TRBD1 is a possible D gene (6 bases). This CDR3 is 18 amino acids long. The germline CDR1 and CDR2 sequences are SGHAT and FQDESV (reference sequence). V was clipped by 5 bases and J by 4 bases, with 26 bases between them. This CDR3 reads CASSKLRGDLTSGETQYF. The CDR3, as DNA: TGTGCCAGCAGCAAACTCAGGGGCGACCTAACAAGTGGAGAGACCCAGTACTTC.

This clonotype was recorded a few times. This chain links TRBV20-1 with TRBJ2-1; D remains unclear. V was pared by 0 bases and J by 9 bases, with 9 bases between. CDR3 size: 12 residues. Germline V gene sequence: CDR1 DFQATT, CDR2 SNEGSKA (reference sequence). For the CDR3, the DNA is TGCAGTGCTAGAGATCGAGTAAGTGAGCAGTTCTTC. This translates into CSARDRVSEQFF.

The chain combines TRBV15 with TRBJ2-6, with a possible D match to TRBD2 (5 bases). V lost 6 bases to trimming and J lost 0 bases, with 18 bases between them. The CDR3 totals 18 residues. In germline, CDR1 is LNHNV, CDR2 YYDKDF (reference sequence). The DNA for the CDR3 is TGTGCCACCAGAAATCCCTCGGGGTCAACCTCTGGGGCCAACGTCCTGACTTTC. This translates into CATRNPSGSTSGANVLTF.

The J gene is TRBJ2-5, the V gene TRBV7-2; D possibly corresponds to TRBD2 (6 bases). The CDR3 sequence is 13 residues long. CDR1 is SGHTA, CDR2 FQGNSA, per germline. V shed 5 bases and J shed 7 bases, with 14 bases lying between them. The CDR3 DNA sequence: TGTGCCAGCAGCCCAGGAACGGAGGGGACCCAGTACTTC. Translated, it gives CASSPGTEGTQYF.